The 18 T cell receptor beta chains below were found in one sample sequenced in a study of control samples from healthy donors and cancer patients. Profiled with immunoSEQ multiplex PCR; TCRdb holds only in-frame clones, not every one. The repertoire holds roughly 170,000 clones, with roughly 88% as singletons. Material for sequencing was blood. The receptors come from a woman in her 30s in good health.

V usage is TRBV4-1 and J usage is TRBJ2-3, with D unclear. Germline CDR1 MGHRA, CDR2 YSYEKL. This CDR3 comprises 12 residues. Trimming stripped 0 bases from V and 6 bases from J, with 4 bases between. The CDR3 loop is CASSQDVDTQYF. Written as DNA, the CDR3 is TGCGCCAGCAGCCAAGATGTCGATACGCAGTATTTT.

This chain connects TRBV28 to TRBJ2-3, with D unclear. There are 12 residues in the CDR3. Per the germline V gene, CDR1 is MDHEN and CDR2 is SYDVKM. Trimming took 4 bases from V and 6 from J, leaving 8 bases between them. As DNA, the CDR3 is TGTGCCAGCAGTTGGAAGGCTGATACGCAGTATTTT. This encodes CASSWKADTQYF.

This clone was found a few times. The chain employs TRBV24-1 and TRBJ1-1, with D possibly TRBD1 on 5 matching bases. Germline V gene data show CDR1 as KGHDR and CDR2 as SFDVKD. The CDR3 runs 14 residues. V was clipped by 3 bases and J by 3 bases, with 10 bases between them. CDR3 residues: CATSDHQGYTEAFF. The CDR3 DNA reads as TGTGCCACCAGTGATCACCAGGGTTACACTGAAGCTTTCTTT.

The chain employs TRBV5-1 and TRBJ2-3; D is unresolved. This CDR3 is 15 amino acids long. V gave up 1 base and J gave up 4 bases, with 13 bases separating them. CDR1 is SGHRS, CDR2 YFSETQ, per germline. CDR3 bases: TGCGCCAGCAGCTTGTTGCAGGTGGGGTCAGATACGCAGTATTTT. Protein product: CASSLLQVGSDTQYF.

The chain recombines TRBV4-2 with TRBJ1-2, with 11 bases identical to TRBD1. This CDR3 has 15 amino acids. The germline V gene encodes CDR1 LGHNA and CDR2 YNFKEQ. V lost 6 bases and J lost 1; bases outside the gene matches: 4. The chain's CDR3 is CASREGTGGNYGYTF. The CDR3 coding sequence is TGTGCCAGCAGAGAAGGGACAGGGGGTAACTATGGCTACACCTTC.

CDR3 loop: CASSFSRMGTASFYEQYV. The CDR3 region has the DNA TGTGCCAGCAGCTTCTCCAGGATGGGGACAGCTTCTTTCTACGAGCAGTACGTC. This chain links TRBV5-5 with TRBJ2-7; 7 nucleotides line up with TRBD1. Germline loops: CDR1 SGHKS, CDR2 YYEKEE (reference sequence). This CDR3 has 18 amino acids. The V and J ends lost 2 bases and 3 bases, in that order; junction bases with no gene match: 17.

The chain combines TRBV7-2 with TRBJ2-7, with 8 bases matching TRBD2. The CDR3 runs 15 residues. CDR1 SGHTA and CDR2 FQGNSA come from the germline V gene. The V and J ends lost 3 bases and 7 bases, in that order; junction bases with no gene match: 11. Here the CDR3 reads CASSFSGTIAGEQYF. The CDR3 DNA reads TGTGCCAGCAGCTTTAGCGGGACGATCGCGGGGGAGCAGTACTTC.

A few counts support this clone. The V gene is TRBV30, the J gene TRBJ1-5; D uncertain. In germline, CDR1 is GTSNPN, CDR2 SVGIG (reference sequence). CDR3 size: 14 residues. Trimming took 0 bases from V and 5 from J, leaving 11 bases between them. The CDR3 nucleotides read TGTGCCTGGAGTGTAACCGGGTCAGATCAGCCCCAGCATTTT. It yields the protein CAWSVTGSDQPQHF.

The rearrangement uses TRBV6-5 and TRBJ1-2; no clear D. Germline CDR1 MNHEY, CDR2 SVGAGI. This CDR3 comprises 13 residues. V was clipped by 2 bases and J by 8 bases, with 12 bases between them. The CDR3 DNA is TGTGCCAGCAGTTACAAGGAGTTGGGGGGCTACACCTTC. Amino acids: CASSYKELGGYTF.

The chain carries TRBV7-9 and TRBJ2-3; TRBD2 aligns across 8 bases. Germline V lookup: CDR1 SEHNR, CDR2 FQNEAQ (reference sequence). There are 17 residues in the CDR3. The trim removed 0 bases at V and 3 bases at J, leaving 8 bases unmatched. CDR3 amino acids: CASSLARLAGGTDTQYF. CDR3 sequence (DNA): TGTGCCAGCAGCTTAGCGCGGCTAGCGGGCGGGACAGATACGCAGTATTTT.

The table lists this clone with a few counts. The chain employs TRBV7-9 and TRBJ1-1; D gene ambiguous. The CDR3 is 15 amino acids. V lost 3 bases to trimming and J lost 5 bases, with 16 bases between them. The germline gives CDR1 SEHNR, CDR2 FQNEAQ (reference sequence). CDR3 sequence (DNA): TGTGCCAGCAGCTTTTCAATTGGGGTTGGGACTGAAGCTTTCTTT. Translation: CASSFSIGVGTEAFF.

The chain is built from TRBV7-8 and TRBJ2-1, with TRBD2 matching over 8 bases. Unmatched junction bases numbered 9, after V lost 2 bases and J lost 6 bases. The CDR3 totals 16 residues. Germline CDR1 is SGHVS and CDR2 is FQNEAQ. The CDR3 bases are TGTGCCAGCAGCTTATATGTCGGGAGGGCCTCCAATGAGCAGTTCTTC. Residues: CASSLYVGRASNEQFF.

The V call is TRBV27, the J call TRBJ2-3, with 15 bases aligning to TRBD2. In germline, CDR1 is MNHEY, CDR2 SMNVEV (reference sequence). V gave up 7 bases and J gave up 5 bases; unmatched junction bases: 4. The CDR3 has 15 residues. For the CDR3, the DNA is TGTGCCAGCACCGGACTAGCGGGAGGGGAAGATACGCAGTATTTT. It is translated as CASTGLAGGEDTQYF.

The chain carries TRBV11-3 and TRBJ2-1; maybe TRBD2 (6 bases). Germline CDR1 SGHNT, CDR2 YENEEA. V was clipped by 2 bases and J by 9 bases, with 17 bases between them. The CDR3 is 15 residues long. CDR3 coding DNA: TGTGCCAGCAGCTTATCGTTGGGTTTGGGGGGTGAGCAGTTCTTC. This sequence encodes CASSLSLGLGGEQFF.

The chain links TRBV19 to TRBJ1-1, with D possibly matching TRBD1 (5 bases). The CDR3 is made up of 15 amino acids. V shed 6 bases and J shed 0 bases, with 14 bases lying between them. CDR1 and CDR2 from the germline V gene are LNHDA and SQIVND (reference sequence). The CDR3 nucleotides are TGTGCCAGTAGACCGACAGAGAGCTTGAACACTGAAGCTTTCTTT. The encoded protein is CASRPTESLNTEAFF.

The rearrangement joins TRBV19 to TRBJ1-2; a possible D gene is TRBD1 (6 bases). CDR3 length equals 14 residues. Germline V gene data show CDR1 as LNHDA and CDR2 as SQIVND (reference sequence). Trimming shortened V by 4 bases and J by 8 bases, and 17 bases separated the two germline ends. In nucleotides, the CDR3 is TGTGCCAGTAGTAACAGGGCCAACCGGGGCGGCTACACCTTC. This encodes CASSNRANRGGYTF. The variable domain in full, with the rest retrieved from reference TRBV19 and TRBJ1-2, is DGGITQSPKYLFRKEGQNVTLSCEQNLNHDAMYWYRQDPGQGLRLIYYSQIVNDFQKGDIAEGYSVSREKKESFPLTVTSAQKNPTAFYLCASSNRANRGGYTFGSGTRLTVV.

The J gene is TRBJ2-1, the V gene TRBV11-2; 10 bases align to TRBD2. Per germline, CDR1 SGHAT and CDR2 FQNNGV. With V trimmed by 4 bases and J by 10 bases, 7 bases remained unmatched. CDR3 length: 14 residues. The CDR3 is CASSSSGGPREQFF. The CDR3 DNA reads as TGTGCCAGCAGCTCTAGCGGGGGCCCCAGGGAGCAGTTCTTC.

V usage is TRBV29-1 and J usage is TRBJ2-7; D tentatively fits TRBD1 or TRBD2 (6 bases each). V lost 6 bases, J lost 2 bases, and 17 bases lay in between. This CDR3 comprises 14 residues. CDR1 and CDR2 from the germline V gene are SQVTM and ANQGSEA. CDR3 coding DNA: TGCAGCGTGCGGGGACCCACAGGGCCCTACGAGCAGTACTTC. Its protein is CSVRGPTGPYEQYF.